This entry lists 9 T cell receptor beta chains sequenced from one sample in a study of CD8 T cells in Susac syndrome. An input of roughly 0.5 to 1 ug of RNA was subjected to reverse transcription using random hexamers. From the immunoSEQ multiplex PCR reads, TCRdb called clonotypes with MiXCR, one entry per CDR3 protein. The sample has about 150,000 distinct CDR3 sequences, about 91% seen once. Sequencing used CD4+ T cells from PBMCs. These receptors originate from a human donor in good health.

The chain uses TRBV15 and TRBJ1-2; D is possibly TRBD1 (5 bases). Germline V CDR1 and CDR2: LNHNV, YYDKDF (reference sequence). The CDR3 runs to 15 residues. V shed 3 bases and J shed 7 bases, with 18 bases lying between them. The CDR3 here is CATSSDIGTPFGYTF. Written as DNA, the CDR3 is TGTGCCACCAGCAGTGATATCGGGACTCCCTTTGGCTACACCTTC.

The rearrangement uses TRBV29-1 and TRBJ2-1; TRBD2 matches 13 bases. V shed 7 bases and J 6 bases; nucleotides not matched to a gene: 3. CDR1 and CDR2 from the germline V gene are SQVTM and ANQGSEA. This CDR3 is built from 13 residues. CDR3 residues: CSARTSGGNEQFF. The CDR3 DNA follows: TGCAGCGCCAGGACTAGCGGGGGCAATGAGCAGTTCTTC.

This clonotype has only one observation. The chain carries TRBV5-6 and TRBJ2-2, with TRBD1 matching over 8 bases. V lost 2 bases and J lost 3; bases outside the gene matches: 3. This CDR3 region has 15 residues. Germline CDR1 reads SGHDT; CDR2 reads YYEEEE. The CDR3 sequence: CASSFDRGYTGELFF. CDR3 nucleotide sequence: TGTGCCAGCAGCTTCGACAGGGGCTACACCGGGGAGCTGTTTTTT. Full variable domain (missing parts from reference TRBV5-6 and TRBJ2-2): DAGVTQSPTHLIKTRGQQVTLRCSPKSGHDTVSWYQQALGQGPQFIFQYYEEEERQRGNFPDRFSGHQFPNYSSELNVNALLLGDSALYLCASSFDRGYTGELFFGEGSRLTVL.

The V and J genes are TRBV7-8 and TRBJ1-1; D might be TRBD1 (5 bases). Germline V lookup: CDR1 SGHVS, CDR2 FQNEAQ. The CDR3 totals 14 residues. With 5 bases removed from V and 1 base from J, the gap between germline ends came to 11 bases. The CDR3 reads CASSRWGENTEAFF. The CDR3 DNA reads as TGTGCCAGCAGCAGATGGGGGGAGAACACTGAAGCTTTCTTT.

The V and J genes are TRBV24-1 and TRBJ2-2, with TRBD2 matching over 9 bases. V was clipped by 5 bases and J by 6 bases; unmatched bases: 9. The germline V gene has CDR1 KGHDR and CDR2 SFDVKD. The CDR3 totals 16 residues. The CDR3 protein is CATSGSAGGPSGELFF. DNA for the CDR3: TGTGCCACCAGTGGTTCGGCGGGAGGGCCGTCCGGGGAGCTGTTTTTT.

The rearrangement joins TRBV5-1 to TRBJ2-1; TRBD2 aligns across 9 bases. V gave up 4 bases and J gave up 8 bases; unmatched junction bases: 13. The CDR3 consists of 16 residues. Looked up from germline, CDR1 is SGHRS and CDR2 is YFSETQ. The CDR3 here is CASSGTGTSHLDEQFF. CDR3 DNA sequence: TGCGCCAGCAGCGGGACCGGGACTAGCCACTTGGATGAGCAGTTCTTC.

V usage is TRBV7-2 and J usage is TRBJ2-2; no clear D gene. The CDR3 extends over 16 amino acids. Germline CDR1 and CDR2: SGHTA and FQGNSA. V was shortened by 6 bases and J by 4 bases, with 18 bases between the two germline ends. DNA of the CDR3: TGTGCCAGCAGTTCCCGGCATTCGGCCCTCACCGGGGAGCTGTTTTTT. Translation: CASSSRHSALTGELFF.

The gene calls are TRBV28 and TRBJ2-1; TRBD1 matches at 8 bases. This CDR3 has 13 residues. Losses at the gene ends were 8 bases for V and 7 bases for J; bases not matched to a gene: 7. Germline V gene data show CDR1 as MDHEN and CDR2 as SYDVKM. The CDR3 DNA follows: TGTGCCAGCTGTTGGACAGGGTATAATGAGCAGTTCTTC. This encodes CASCWTGYNEQFF.

V is TRBV20-1 and J is TRBJ2-1; a weak D match, TRBD2 (6 bases). The CDR3 is 15 residues long. With 2 bases removed from V and 4 bases from J, the gap between germline ends came to 15 bases. The V gene's germline CDR1 is DFQATT and CDR2 SNEGSKA (reference sequence). Here the CDR3 reads CSARPRGSGYNEQFF. The CDR3, as DNA: TGCAGTGCTAGACCCCGCGGAAGCGGGTACAATGAGCAGTTCTTC.